The source of this T cell receptor (beta chain) is a study of immune aging and cytomegalovirus after organ transplant (dated by TCRdb to the early 2020s). Concerning the study at large: All transplant recipients received three-drug immunosuppression with prednisone, tacrolimus, and mycophenolate. Overall results and qualifications from the work: CD57 was not measured in the sequencing data, so a conservative gene-based aging definition was used instead. Large clones contained a bigger proportion of TEMRA cells, and over time the seven largest clones (over 1,900 cells) picked up aged and TEMRA cells and lost TCM cells. Following viremia, aged-phenotype cells rose post-transplant in clones of any size, with the rise occurring earlier in large clones (days 200-264) than in small clones.

The library was built by means of single-cell sequencing. TCRdb names Illumina NovaSeq 6000 as the instrument used. The BD Rhapsody Targeted mRNA and AbSeq Reagent Kit, in a microwell format, was used for cell capture and library preparation. The libraries included TCR, sample tags, AbSeq, and targeted mRNA drawn from the Human T-Cell Expression Panel together with custom TOX and TOX2 primers. Sequencing of the libraries was done on an Illumina NovaSeq. The study's own analysis went as follows. The analysis covered 10468 cells in total, of which over 7,000 were CD8 T cells and around 4,000 were CD8 T cells with an identifiable TCR CDR3. The BD Rhapsody Targeted Analysis Pipeline, including V(D)J processing, was run on the Seven Bridges Genomics platform to process the raw data. Quality control, Sample Tag demultiplexing with Lex-BDSMK, clone identification with VDJ Explorer, and Seurat clustering were performed in SeqGeq 1.6.0. Clones comprising <1% of CD8 T cells were considered non-expanded; clones comprising >2.5% of the sample were considered clonal expansions. Starting from the raw public reads, TCRdb applied fastp trimming at Q25, assembled clones with MiXCR and retained in-frame beta chains. Every distinct CDR3 protein forms one entry, paired with its most common genes and DNA. TCRdb's processing, not the authors' own work, is the source of the V and J calls. This sample is represented by 20,000 to 25,000 distinct CDR3 sequences; about a third of them were singletons. About 25% of the sample is in the top ten clones.

Notes on this clonotype: This clone's antigen is unknown. No much larger clone exists at a distance of one base, and base qualities are not known.

The time point label corresponds to: five sample-tagged time points from pre-transplant (day -1) to day 368 post-transplant, pooled. Thawed PBMC were stimulated with a CMV IE-1 overlapping peptide library for about 13 hours, with no transport inhibitors added. After thawing, cells rested overnight before stimulation in R10 medium with CD28/CD49d costimulation. The IE-1 peptide library was made up of 15-amino-acid peptides with 11-amino-acid overlaps. Samples from each time point were barcoded using BD Single-Cell Multiplexing Kit Sample Tags, then pooled and stained with sorting antibodies plus oligo-conjugated anti-CD45RA. A BD FACSAria III was used to sort CMV-responsive CD8+CD137+ and CD4+CD154+ T cells at 4-way purity. Blood was drawn into EDTA vacutainers and was processed by Ficoll gradient within 1-24 hours. At the junction V is shortened by 7 bases and J by 2 bases, with 6 bases in between. Its CDR3 holds 11 amino acids, cysteine through phenylalanine. Only CDR3 DNA remains: 33 bases, in frame from the first base. The germline V gene specifies MNHEY as CDR1 and SVGAGI as CDR2.

The clonotype was recovered from a female donor who had a heart transplant and CMV viremia. The material sequenced was CMV peptide-activated CD4+ and CD8+ T cells sorted from blood, taken at five time points, pooled. The cell subset or site label corresponds to: sorted CD8+CD137+ and CD4+CD154+ T cells after about 12 h CMV IE-1 peptide stimulation. The chain is assembled from TRBV6-5 and TRBJ2-7, with the D gene not clear enough to name. The CDR3 region has the sequence CASTGAYEQYF. The sequenced DNA: TGTGCCAGCACAGGAGCCTACGAGCAGTACTTC.